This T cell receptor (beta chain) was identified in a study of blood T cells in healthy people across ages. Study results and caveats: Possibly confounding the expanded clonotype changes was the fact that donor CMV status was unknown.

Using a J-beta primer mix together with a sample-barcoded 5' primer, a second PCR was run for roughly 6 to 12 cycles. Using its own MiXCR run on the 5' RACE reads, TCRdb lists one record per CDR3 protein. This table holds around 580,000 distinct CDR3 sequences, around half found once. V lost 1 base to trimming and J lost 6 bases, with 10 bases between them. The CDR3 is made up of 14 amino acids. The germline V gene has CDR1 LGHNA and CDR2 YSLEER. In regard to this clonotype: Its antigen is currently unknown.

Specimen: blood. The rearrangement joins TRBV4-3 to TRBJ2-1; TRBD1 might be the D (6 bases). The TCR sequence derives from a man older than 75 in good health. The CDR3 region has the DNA TGCGCCAGCAGCCAAGTTGCAGGGGTCAATGAGCAGTTCTTC. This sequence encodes CASSQVAGVNEQFF.